This entry lists 27 T cell receptor beta chains sequenced from one sample in a study of blood T cell repertoires in COVID-19. Sequencing used immunoSEQ multiplex PCR; TCRdb keeps in-frame clones, though not all of them. The data show about 250,000 clones, approximately 80% seen once. The specimen sequenced was peripheral blood. These receptors were taken from a woman aged 80 or older with active or convalescent COVID-19.

A few counts support this clone. In nucleotides, the CDR3 is TGTGCCACCAGCAGGGGGCAGAATTCACCCCTCCACTTT. This sequence encodes CATSRGQNSPLHF. The genes are TRBV15 and TRBJ1-6, with a weak D call TRBD1 (5 bases). The CDR3 totals 13 residues. Germline CDR1 and CDR2: LNHNV and YYDKDF (reference sequence). V was shortened by 3 bases and J by 7 bases, with 7 bases between the two germline ends. The whole variable domain, filled in from reference TRBV15 and TRBJ1-6, reads DAMVIQNPRYQVTQFGKPVTLSCSQTLNHNVMYWYQQKSSQAPKLLFHYYDKDFNNEADTPDNFQSRRPNTSFCFLDIRSPGLGDTAMYLCATSRGQNSPLHFGNGTRLTVT.

V is TRBV29-1 and J is TRBJ2-7, with 11 nucleotides matching TRBD1. The CDR3 sequence is 14 residues long. The germline V gene has CDR1 SQVTM and CDR2 ANQGSEA. V was clipped by 6 bases and J by 5 bases; unmatched bases: 9. CDR3: CSVGYWTGGNEQYF. The DNA for the CDR3 is TGCAGCGTCGGATACTGGACAGGGGGCAACGAGCAGTACTTC.

The chain couples TRBV4-1 to TRBJ2-5; D not resolved. Trimming pared 4 bases from V and 5 bases from J, leaving 11 bases between. The CDR3 is 13 amino acids. In germline, CDR1 is MGHRA, CDR2 YSYEKL. CDR3 coding DNA: TGCGCCAGCAGCCGCAACTCTCTGGAGACCCAGTACTTC. Translation gives CASSRNSLETQYF.

The chain combines TRBV6-5 with TRBJ1-4; 10 bases align to TRBD1. This CDR3 region has 15 residues. In germline, CDR1 is MNHEY, CDR2 SVGAGI. With 5 bases clipped from V and 5 bases from J, the junction kept 5 bases outside the gene matches. CDR3 DNA sequence: TGTGCCAGCAGTAAACCGGGACAGGGGAATGAAAAACTGTTTTTT. It yields the protein CASSKPGQGNEKLFF.

DNA of the CDR3: TGTGCCAGCAGCTTTCTCCAGGTGAACACTGAAGCTTTCTTT. Protein sequence: CASSFLQVNTEAFF. V usage is TRBV7-9 and J usage is TRBJ1-1, with unresolved D. Germline V gene lookup returns CDR1 SEHNR and CDR2 FQNEAQ (reference sequence). Trimming took 3 bases from V and 0 from J, leaving 8 bases between them. The CDR3 covers 14 residues.

The chain joins TRBV6-5 to TRBJ2-5; 11 bases match TRBD1. CDR3 length: 15 amino acids. CDR1 is MNHEY, CDR2 SVGAGI, per germline. J lost 1 base, V lost 4 bases, and 2 bases had no gene match. The DNA of the CDR3 is TGTGCCAGCAGTTCCGGGACAGGGGGCCAAGAGACCCAGTACTTC. It translates to CASSSGTGGQETQYF.

This clone has more than one count but fewer than ten. The V gene is TRBV28, the J gene TRBJ2-7; perhaps TRBD1 as D (7 bases). The V and J ends lost 7 bases and 3 bases respectively, with 13 bases between them. Germline lookup yields CDR1 MDHEN and CDR2 SYDVKM. The CDR3 extends over 13 amino acids. The CDR3 bases are TGTGCCAGCAATCTTCAGGGGGGCTACGAGCAGTACTTC. It encodes CASNLQGGYEQYF.

The chain combines TRBV5-1 with TRBJ2-5; D may be TRBD1 (6 bases). The CDR3 has 16 amino acids. V was clipped by 4 bases and J by 0 bases, with 16 bases between them. Per germline, CDR1 SGHRS and CDR2 YFSETQ. CDR3 sequence: CASSPPWDNYQETQYF. The CDR3 DNA sequence: TGCGCCAGCAGCCCACCCTGGGACAATTACCAAGAGACCCAGTACTTC.

This chain links TRBV5-1 with TRBJ1-6; D gene uncertain. Trimming pared 2 bases from V and 8 bases from J, leaving 8 bases between. Germline V gene lookup returns CDR1 SGHRS and CDR2 YFSETQ. The CDR3 sequence is 13 residues long. CDR3 sequence: CASSLELDSPLHF. CDR3 in DNA: TGCGCCAGCAGCTTAGAGCTGGATTCACCCCTCCACTTT. Complete variable domain (other parts from reference TRBV5-1 and TRBJ1-6): KAGVTQTPRYLIKTRGQQVTLSCSPISGHRSVSWYQQTPGQGLQFLFEYFSETQRNKGNFPGRFSGRQFSNSRSEMNVSTLELGDSALYLCASSLELDSPLHFGNGTRLTVT.

This sequence joins TRBV9 and TRBJ2-5, with a possible D match to TRBD1 (5 bases). Germline V gene lookup returns CDR1 SGDLS and CDR2 YYNGEE. V was clipped by 5 bases and J by 2 bases, with 10 bases between them. The CDR3 spans 13 residues. The CDR3 DNA sequence: TGTGCCAGCAGTCGACAGACACAAGAGACCCAGTACTTC. Residues: CASSRQTQETQYF.

The genes are TRBV2 and TRBJ2-2; possibly TRBD2 for D (5 bases). V lost 3 bases and J 1 base, leaving 6 bases between the germline ends. The V gene's germline CDR1 is SNHLY and CDR2 FYNNEI. The CDR3 is made up of 14 amino acids. The chain's CDR3 is CASSDGGNTGELFF. For the CDR3, the DNA is TGTGCCAGCAGTGATGGAGGGAACACCGGGGAGCTGTTTTTT.

This clone was counted only a few times. V gene TRBV7-9 combines with J gene TRBJ2-7, with 9 positions matching TRBD1. Germline V lookup: CDR1 SEHNR, CDR2 FQNEAQ (reference sequence). This CDR3 contains 16 residues. J gave up 1 base and V 4 bases, and 8 bases lay outside the gene matches. The chain's CDR3 is CASSSPDRGESYEQYF. The CDR3 coding sequence is TGTGCCAGCAGCTCCCCGGACAGGGGAGAGTCCTACGAGCAGTACTTC. Full variable domain (remainder filled in from reference TRBV7-9 and TRBJ2-7): DTGVSQNPRHKITKRGQNVTFRCDPISEHNRLYWYRQTLGQGPEFLTYFQNEAQLEKSRLLSDRFSAERPKGSFSTLEIQRTEQGDSAMYLCASSSPDRGESYEQYFGPGTRLTVT.

The count of this clone is one. The genes are TRBV7-2 and TRBJ2-3, with 7 bases that match TRBD2. Looked up from germline, CDR1 is SGHTA and CDR2 is FQGNSA. V was clipped by 3 bases and J by 6 bases; unmatched bases: 6. The CDR3 runs 14 residues. The CDR3 sequence is CASSLMGGSDTQYF. CDR3 nucleotides: TGTGCCAGCAGCTTGATGGGGGGGTCGGATACGCAGTATTTT.

This clone was observed a few times. The chain joins TRBV28 to TRBJ2-5; 10 bases are a match to TRBD1. CDR1 and CDR2 from the germline V gene are MDHEN and SYDVKM. The CDR3 length is 15 residues. The ends lost 5 bases at V and 5 bases at J; junction bases unmatched: 8. The CDR3 coding sequence is TGTGCCAGCAGTGCCTGGGACAGGGGTGGTGAGACCCAGTACTTC. Its protein product is CASSAWDRGGETQYF.

This clone was recorded a few times. The chain links TRBV5-1 to TRBJ1-1; D is unclear. The CDR3 has 13 residues. Germline V gives CDR1 SGHRS, CDR2 YFSETQ. V lost 5 bases to trimming and J lost 1 base, with 9 bases between them. CDR3 residues: CASRLEPNTEAFF. The CDR3 DNA is TGCGCCAGCAGACTAGAGCCGAACACTGAAGCTTTCTTT.

V is TRBV6-2 or TRBV6-3 and J is TRBJ2-7; a weak D match, TRBD2 (6 bases). CDR3 length: 16 amino acids. Trimming removed 5 bases at V and 0 bases at J, with 17 bases between. Germline CDR1 is MNHEY and CDR2 is SVGEGT. The CDR3 DNA follows: TGTGCCAGCAGTGGGAGGACTTCTGGAAGCTCCTACGAGCAGTACTTC. Amino acids: CASSGRTSGSSYEQYF.

This clone was detected only a few times. The rearrangement uses TRBV5-8 and TRBJ2-7; tentative D call: TRBD1 (5 bases). With 0 bases removed from V and 3 bases from J, the gap between germline ends came to 10 bases. The V gene's germline CDR1 is SGHTS and CDR2 YDEGEE. The CDR3 is 14 amino acids. The CDR3 DNA reads as TGTGCCAGCAGCTTGGGGGGCAGGATCTACGAGCAGTACTTC. Amino acid sequence: CASSLGGRIYEQYF.

The rearrangement uses TRBV28 and TRBJ2-3; D is unresolved. The V gene lost 7 bases and the J gene lost 1 base, with 9 bases spanning the gap. Germline assignment: CDR1 MDHEN and CDR2 SYDVKM. The CDR3 contains 13 residues. DNA of the CDR3: TGTGCCAGCATAAGGAGCCGCACAGATACGCAGTATTTT. Protein: CASIRSRTDTQYF. Supplemented by reference TRBV28 and TRBJ2-3, the full variable domain reads DVKVTQSSRYLVKRTGEKVFLECVQDMDHENMFWYRQDPGLGLRLIYFSYDVKMKEKGDIPEGYSVSREKKERFSLILESASTNQTSMYLCASIRSRTDTQYFGPGTRLTVL.

This clone has a handful of counts. This chain connects TRBV5-1 to TRBJ1-1; the D gene is possibly TRBD1 (6 bases). Germline V gene data show CDR1 as SGHRS and CDR2 as YFSETQ. The CDR3 totals 15 residues. The V end lost 2 bases, the J end lost 4 bases, and 15 bases lay between the germline ends. The chain's CDR3 is CASSFFDQGSTEAFF. CDR3 DNA sequence: TGCGCCAGCAGCTTTTTCGATCAGGGGAGCACTGAAGCTTTCTTT.

The chain combines TRBV5-1 with TRBJ2-1, with D perhaps matching TRBD1 (5 bases). The germline CDR1 and CDR2 sequences are SGHRS and YFSETQ. Between the trimmed V and J ends, which lost 3 bases and 8 bases, there was a span of 12 bases. The CDR3 is made up of 13 amino acids. CDR3 amino acids: CASSYPMGHEQFF. The CDR3 region has the DNA TGCGCCAGCAGCTACCCAATGGGGCATGAGCAGTTCTTC.

This rearrangement joins TRBV3-1 (or the pseudogene TRBV3-2) to TRBJ2-1; TRBD2 matches 11 bases. CDR1 and CDR2 (germline): LGHDT, YNNKEL (reference sequence). The CDR3 sequence is 18 residues long. V was pared by 0 bases and J by 4 bases, with 8 bases of the junction left unmatched. CDR3 sequence: CASSQDEGSGGAYNEQFF. As DNA, the CDR3 is TGTGCCAGCAGCCAAGATGAGGGTAGCGGGGGGGCTTACAATGAGCAGTTCTTC.

The chain employs TRBV7-2 and TRBJ1-4; D unresolved. This CDR3 region has 14 residues. V gave up 5 bases and J gave up 0 bases, with 7 bases separating them. Per germline, CDR1 SGHTA and CDR2 FQGNSA. Here the CDR3 DNA reads TGTGCCAGCAGCGCGGGAGCAACTAATGAAAAACTGTTTTTT. It is translated as CASSAGATNEKLFF.

The J gene is TRBJ1-2, the V gene TRBV30; 11 positions agree with TRBD1. The germline V gene encodes CDR1 GTSNPN and CDR2 SVGIG (reference sequence). The CDR3 is 13 residues long. The J segment lost 4 bases and the V segment lost 3 bases, leaving 1 base of the junction unmatched. The DNA for the CDR3 is TGTGCCTGGAGGGGACAGGGGGGCTATGGCTACACCTTC. Its protein product is CAWRGQGGYGYTF.

Comment on this clone: The junction and the germline gene differ at one end; a read error may be behind it. The V gene is TRBV7-7, the J gene TRBJ1-5, with D maybe TRBD1 (5 bases). The CDR3 loop spans 20 amino acids. CDR1 and CDR2 (germline): SSHAT, FNYEAQ (reference sequence). The CDR3 nucleotides are TGTGCTAGCAGCCCAAAGCGGACGGCAGGGCGGGATGTTGGCAATCAGCCCCAGCATTTT. This encodes CASSPKRTAGRDVGNQPQHF. Supplemented by reference TRBV7-7 and TRBJ1-5, the full variable domain reads GAGVSQSPRYKVTKRGQDVTLRCDPISSHATLYWYQQALGQGPEFLTYFNYEAQPDKSGLPSDRFSAERPEGSISTLTIQRTEQRDSAMYRCASSPKRTAGRDVGNQPQHFGDGTRLSIL.

The sample holds one count of this clone. Other DNA sequences from this sample encode an identical CDR3 as well. The chain has TRBV5-1 and TRBJ2-1, with D perhaps matching TRBD1 (6 bases). CDR1 is SGHRS, CDR2 YFSETQ, per germline. Deletions cut 0 bases from V and 4 bases from J, with 8 bases between. The CDR3 is made up of 14 amino acids. The CDR3, as DNA: TGCGCCAGCAGCTTGGGACAGGCTTACAATGAGCAGTTCTTC. Its protein is CASSLGQAYNEQFF.

The chain employs TRBV7-9 and TRBJ2-2, with D possibly matching TRBD2 (6 bases). Trimming shortened V by 4 bases and J by 5 bases, and 11 bases separated the two germline ends. CDR1 is SEHNR and CDR2 is FQNEAQ in the germline V gene (reference sequence). The CDR3 runs 14 residues. This CDR3 reads CASSSDGTTGELFF. The CDR3 DNA reads TGTGCCAGCAGCTCAGACGGGACTACCGGGGAGCTGTTTTTT.

The CDR3 DNA is TGTGCCAGCAGCCAAGCGAGTGAGACCCAGTACTTC. This sequence encodes CASSQASETQYF. The V and J genes are TRBV3-1 (or the pseudogene TRBV3-2) and TRBJ2-5; the D is unclear. CDR3 size: 12 residues. Trimming pared 1 base from V and 5 bases from J, leaving 5 bases between. The V gene's germline CDR1 is LGHDT and CDR2 YNNKEL (reference sequence).